This entry is about one T cell receptor (beta chain). This clonotype was recorded a few times. This receptor's antigen is unknown. Per-nucleotide qualities are absent, and no much larger clonotype sits a single base away. The sample was run on an Illumina HiSeq 1500. TCRdb applied fastp at Q25 and MiXCR to the public reads, then kept only in-frame beta chains. Rows merge per CDR3 protein into single entries with the most common DNA and genes. Present in this sample are more than 85,000 distinct CDR3 sequences, roughly a quarter of which were seen just once. Clones ranked in the top ten supply about 39% of the sample. The sample comes from a study of T cell repertoires in cytomegalovirus infection (dated by TCRdb to between 2019 and 2020). Concerning the study at large: Donor HLA type was relevant to the analysis, as public TCR beta signatures indicated carriage of CMV infection together with the matching HLA type.

V is pared back by 4 bases and J by 0 bases, with 15 bases lying between the germline termini. The CDR3 goes from the cysteine to the phenylalanine over 16 residues. The DNA shown is the 48-base CDR3, in frame from base 1. In the germline V gene, CDR1 corresponds to MGHRA and CDR2 to YSYEKL. Study-level results and caveats: The ex vivo response was dominated by HLA-C-restricted CMV-specific TCR beta clonotypes, which also provided the single most frequent clonotype in two of eight donors. In both this cohort and an independent roughly 400-donor cohort, the cumulative frequency of public TCR beta family members distinguished carriers of CMV infection plus the relevant HLA type.

The clonotype was recovered from a human donor in good health (CMV status not recorded). Some clones in this sample may be carry-over from other donors' samples. Source material: CD8+ T cells from PBMCs. The chain uses TRBV4-1 and TRBJ1-1; TRBD1 is a possible D gene, resting on 5 matching bases. The bases are TGCGCCAGCAGCCCAGCCCGCGGCAGGGTGAACACTGAAGCTTTCTTT. It translates to CASSPARGRVNTEAFF.